This TCR beta chain appears in the sequencing data of a study of control samples from healthy donors and cancer patients. The CDR3 sequence is 16 residues long. V was clipped by 1 base and J by 3 bases, with 15 bases between them. Germline-derived CDR1 and CDR2 are MNHEY and SMNVEV (reference sequence). TCRdb keeps only in-frame clones here, not all; method: immunoSEQ multiplex PCR. The data contain about 140,000 clones, around 90% of them singletons. The clonotype originates from a man aged 18 to 29 in good health. This chain connects TRBV27 to TRBJ2-5, with a weak D call TRBD2 (6 bases). Material: blood. This CDR3 reads CASSLFSTGGEETQYF. The CDR3 region has the DNA TGTGCCAGCAGTTTATTTTCTACCGGGGGAGAAGAGACCCAGTACTTC.